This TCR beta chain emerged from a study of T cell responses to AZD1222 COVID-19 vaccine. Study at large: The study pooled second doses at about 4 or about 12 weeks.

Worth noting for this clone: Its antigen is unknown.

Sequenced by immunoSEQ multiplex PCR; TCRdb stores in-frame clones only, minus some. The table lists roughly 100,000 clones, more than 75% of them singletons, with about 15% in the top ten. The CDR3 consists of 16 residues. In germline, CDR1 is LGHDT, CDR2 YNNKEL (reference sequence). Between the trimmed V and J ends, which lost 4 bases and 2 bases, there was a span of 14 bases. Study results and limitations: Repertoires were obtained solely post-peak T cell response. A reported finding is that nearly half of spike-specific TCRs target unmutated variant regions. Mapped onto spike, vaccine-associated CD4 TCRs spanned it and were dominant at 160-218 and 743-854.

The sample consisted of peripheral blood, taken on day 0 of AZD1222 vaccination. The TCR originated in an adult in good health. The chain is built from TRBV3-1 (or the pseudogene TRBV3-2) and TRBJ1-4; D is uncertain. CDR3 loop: CASSRGRGFTNEKLFF. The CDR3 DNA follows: TGTGCCAGCAGCCGAGGCCGTGGGTTTACTAATGAAAAACTGTTTTTT.